The 21 T cell receptor beta chains below were found in one sample sequenced in a study of CD8 T cells in Susac syndrome. An input of about 0.45 to 1 ug of RNA was subjected to reverse transcription using random hexamers. TCRdb reprocessed the immunoSEQ multiplex PCR reads with MiXCR, giving one entry per CDR3 protein. The table has about 180,000 distinct CDR3 sequences, roughly 94% seen once. Sequences were obtained from CD4+ T cells from PBMCs. The receptors were sampled from a human donor with Susac syndrome.

The count of this clonotype is one. V usage is TRBV5-4 and J usage is TRBJ2-5; D gene ambiguous. The V and J ends lost 0 bases and 1 base respectively, with 13 bases between them. The length of the CDR3 is 16 residues. CDR1 SGHNT and CDR2 YYREEE come from the germline V gene (reference sequence). The DNA of the CDR3 is TGTGCCAGCAGCTTGGCCAACACGGCAGGCCAAGAGACCCAGTACTTC. It translates to CASSLANTAGQETQYF.

This chain joins TRBV3-1 and TRBJ2-3; no clear D. Germline assignment: CDR1 LGHDT and CDR2 YNNKEL (reference sequence). With 4 bases removed from V and 1 base from J, the gap between germline ends came to 9 bases. The CDR3 spans 14 residues. The CDR3 region has the DNA TGTGCCAGCAGCCGCAACCGAGGCACAGATACGCAGTATTTT. Amino acid sequence: CASSRNRGTDTQYF.

The V and J genes are TRBV18 and TRBJ2-3; D is unclear. Germline CDR1 KGHSH, CDR2 LQKENI. The CDR3 sequence is 13 residues long. The V and J ends lost 3 bases and 6 bases respectively, with 10 bases between them. The CDR3 region is CASSPGTPDTQYF. In DNA form, the CDR3 reads TGTGCCAGCTCACCGGGAACACCCGATACGCAGTATTTT.

The chain has TRBV4-3 and TRBJ2-2; 9 nucleotides line up with TRBD2. With V trimmed by 3 bases and J by 6 bases, 14 bases remained unmatched. The CDR3 is 18 residues long. Germline V gives CDR1 LGHNA, CDR2 YSLEER. The CDR3 is CASSQGGLAGNQAGELFF. The CDR3 DNA reads TGCGCCAGCAGCCAGGGGGGGCTAGCGGGGAATCAGGCCGGGGAGCTGTTTTTT.

This sequence joins TRBV10-3 and TRBJ1-5, with D unresolved. The CDR3 totals 15 residues. Germline CDR1 reads ENHRY; CDR2 reads SYGVKD. Trimming took 2 bases from V and 3 from J, leaving 11 bases between them. The CDR3 bases are TGTGCCATCAGTGAGAGATCAGGTTCCAATCAGCCCCAGCATTTT. It codes for CAISERSGSNQPQHF.

The chain links TRBV3-1 to TRBJ2-3, with D hard to call. V was shortened by 6 bases and J by 2 bases, with 12 bases between the two germline ends. The V gene's germline CDR1 is LGHDT and CDR2 YNNKEL (reference sequence). The CDR3 contains 14 residues. The CDR3 here is CASRFGWDTDTQYF. In DNA, the CDR3 is TGTGCCAGCAGATTTGGGTGGGACACAGATACGCAGTATTTT.

CDR3 DNA sequence: TGTGCCAGCAGCTTAGGGCTAGCGGCACGAGATACGCAGTATTTT. Protein product: CASSLGLAARDTQYF. The chain links TRBV7-3 to TRBJ2-3; 7 bases are a match to TRBD2. The V gene's germline CDR1 is SGHTA and CDR2 FQGTGA. Trimming at V came to 2 bases and at J to 5 bases, leaving 7 bases not matched to a gene. The CDR3 has 15 amino acids.

This clonotype was counted once. The V call is TRBV20-1, the J call TRBJ2-3, with D uncertain. The germline V gene has CDR1 DFQATT and CDR2 SNEGSKA (reference sequence). Trimming cost V 3 bases and J 2 bases, with 6 bases left between them. The CDR3 extends over 12 amino acids. CDR3 region: CSASWATDTQYF. Written as DNA, the CDR3 is TGCAGTGCTAGTTGGGCCACAGATACGCAGTATTTT.

The J gene is TRBJ1-2, the V gene TRBV7-6; 8 bases fit TRBD1. CDR3 length equals 14 residues. Germline V lookup: CDR1 SGHVS, CDR2 FNYEAQ. Unmatched junction bases numbered 7, after V lost 4 bases and J lost 6 bases. Here the CDR3 DNA reads TGTGCCAGCAGCTCCTGGACAGGGCTGGATGGCTACACCTTC. Its protein is CASSSWTGLDGYTF.

This rearrangement joins TRBV12-3 or TRBV12-4 to TRBJ2-1; D call uncertain. The CDR3 length is 15 residues. Trimming took 6 bases from V and 0 from J, leaving 12 bases between them. Here the CDR3 reads CASSLTRSSYNEQFF. The CDR3 coding sequence is TGTGCCAGCAGCTTGACTCGGAGCTCCTACAATGAGCAGTTCTTC.

The gene calls are TRBV30 and TRBJ1-6; a possible D gene is TRBD1 (6 bases). The germline CDR1 and CDR2 sequences are GTSNPN and SVGIG (reference sequence). The CDR3 sequence is 17 residues long. Trimming shortened V by 4 bases and J by 0 bases, and 16 bases separated the two germline ends. In nucleotides, the CDR3 is TGTGCCTGGAAAGAAGCAACAGGGAGCTCCTATAATTCACCCCTCCACTTT. Amino acid sequence: CAWKEATGSSYNSPLHF. The variable domain in full, with the rest retrieved from reference TRBV30 and TRBJ1-6, is SQTIHQWPATLVQPVGSPLSLECTVEGTSNPNLYWYRQAAGRGLQLLFYSVGIGQISSEVPQNLSASRPQDRQFILSSKKLLLSDSGFYLCAWKEATGSSYNSPLHFGNGTRLTVT.

The chain couples TRBV5-1 to TRBJ2-3, with D unresolved. There are 15 residues in the CDR3. CDR1 and CDR2 from the germline V gene are SGHRS and YFSETQ. The ends were cut back, 2 bases at V and 5 bases at J, with 15 bases in the middle. The CDR3 DNA reads TGCGCCAGCAGCTTCAGAGGAAGCCTGGGAGATACGCAGTATTTT. It translates to CASSFRGSLGDTQYF.

The chain combines TRBV20-1 with TRBJ1-2, with D tentatively TRBD1 (6 bases). The CDR3 loop spans 12 amino acids. Germline V CDR1 and CDR2: DFQATT, SNEGSKA (reference sequence). Written as DNA, the CDR3 is TGCAGACCGTTGGGACAATCCTATGGCTACACCTTC. Translating it yields CRPLGQSYGYTF.

The CDR3 loop reads CASRRTGVGTEAFF. DNA for the CDR3: TGTGCCAGCAGGAGGACAGGGGTTGGGACTGAAGCTTTCTTT. This chain uses TRBV3-1 with TRBJ1-1; TRBD1 agrees at 9 bases. This CDR3 region has 14 residues. CDR1 LGHDT and CDR2 YNNKEL come from the germline V gene (reference sequence). J gave up 5 bases and V 6 bases, and 7 bases lay outside the gene matches.

The rearrangement uses TRBV6-5 and TRBJ2-7, with TRBD1 as a possible D gene (7 bases). Germline lookup yields CDR1 MNHEY and CDR2 SVGAGI. The V end lost 6 bases, the J end lost 1 base, and 10 bases lay between the germline ends. The CDR3 has 13 residues. In nucleotides, the CDR3 is TGTGCCAGCAGGCGGGGACAGTCCTACGAGCAGTACTTC. Encoded protein: CASRRGQSYEQYF.

The chain joins TRBV12-3 or TRBV12-4 to TRBJ2-5, with no clear D. CDR3 length: 13 residues. V lost 5 bases and J lost 5, with 12 bases in between. CDR3 DNA sequence: TGTGCCAGCAGTGGCGGTGCGCGGGAGACCCAGTACTTC. Amino acids: CASSGGARETQYF.

The V gene is TRBV12-3 or TRBV12-4, the J gene TRBJ2-5; TRBD1 matches at 7 bases. This CDR3 region has 15 residues. With V trimmed by 7 bases and J by 3 bases, 11 bases remained unmatched. DNA of the CDR3: TGTGCCAGCACCCTGACAGGGATGGGGGAAGAGACCCAGTACTTC. As protein: CASTLTGMGEETQYF.

This clonotype came up once. This rearrangement joins TRBV27 to TRBJ1-1; a possible D gene is TRBD1 (6 bases). The CDR3 has 16 residues. Germline CDR1 reads MNHEY; CDR2 reads SMNVEV (reference sequence). V was shortened by 2 bases and J by 1 base, with 14 bases between the two germline ends. The CDR3 here is CASSLKFDRKNTEAFF. CDR3 in DNA: TGTGCCAGCAGTTTAAAATTTGACAGGAAGAACACTGAAGCTTTCTTT.

The rearrangement links TRBV20-1 to TRBJ1-2; D ambiguous. The CDR3 extends over 12 amino acids. V lost 3 bases and J lost 8, with 13 bases in between. Per the germline V gene, CDR1 is DFQATT and CDR2 is SNEGSKA (reference sequence). The CDR3 DNA reads as TGCAGTGCTAGCTACTTTGGCCGGGGCTACACCTTC. This translates into CSASYFGRGYTF.

V usage is TRBV12-3 or TRBV12-4 and J usage is TRBJ1-2, with no clear D. The CDR3 is 15 residues long. Trimming removed 1 base from V and 4 bases from J, with 13 bases in between. The CDR3 sequence: CASSLGARPSYGYTF. For the CDR3, the DNA is TGTGCCAGCAGTTTAGGGGCCCGGCCCAGCTATGGCTACACCTTC.

V is TRBV12-3 or TRBV12-4 and J is TRBJ1-5; D is unclear. CDR3 length equals 14 residues. Trimming took off 6 bases at V and 2 bases at J, with 11 bases between the two ends. The CDR3 region has the DNA TGTGCCAGCAGGTCAGGTAGGGGCAATCAGCCCCAGCATTTT. It encodes CASRSGRGNQPQHF.